This TCR beta chain appears in the sequencing data of a study of vaccination and CD4 T cells after COVID-19 (dated by TCRdb to between 2020 and 2023). Notes on the research overall: Convalescent patients had a positive SARS-CoV-2 result on nasal swab PCR, and of these patients, some 10 had mild disease and one had severe disease. In the convalescent cohort there were six males and four females, among whom were two Hispanic individuals, seven Caucasians, two Asians and one multiracial person. Each participant got two doses of either the Pfizer-BioNTech BNT162b2 vaccine (n=8) or the Moderna mRNA-1273 vaccine (n=2). Post-COVID blood samples were collected from convalescent patients a median of about 92 days after diagnosis, with a range of about 35 to 161 days. Post-vaccine blood samples were obtained a median of about 72 days after the second vaccine dose, with a range of roughly 14 to 241 days. Overlapping spike peptide pools from SARS-CoV-2 and from the common cold coronaviruses HCoV-NL63, HCoV-OC43 and HCoV-229E were used as culture stimuli. As controls, cultures received a CEFX viral epitope pool (the positive control), an HIV-1 Nef peptide pool (the negative control), or no peptide at all. The spike-specific CD4+ TCR repertoire was compared before and after mRNA vaccination in about nine COVID-19 convalescent patients and 4 infection-naive healthy vaccine recipients. Findings and caveats that apply to the study as a whole: In convalescent patients, a median about 86% of post-vaccine SARS-CoV-2-reactive clones were detected only after vaccination, and vaccine-specific priming was suggested by this finding. The median number of SARS-CoV-2-reactive clonotypes rose from under 25 after infection to around 40 after vaccination, but the change was not significant. Relatively few convalescent patients were included in the study, and early timepoints after natural infection were not analyzed. Of the vaccine-specific clones found in convalescent patients, nearly all (304 of 307) were mono-reactive for SARS-CoV-2 spike instead of being cross-reactive with common cold coronaviruses.

This clonotype was seen a handful of times. The target of this receptor is not known. Per-base qualities were not stored, and no clone one base away is much larger. Receptors were amplified or captured by PCR. At the Johns Hopkins FTIC core, DNA from the cultured CD4+ T cells underwent TCR sequencing with the Oncomine TCR Beta short-read assay. The QIAamp micro DNA kit was used to extract genomic DNA from the cultured CD4+ T cells. Oncomine TCR Beta libraries from cultured CD4+ T cells were pooled with unique dual indexes and sequenced on an Illumina iSeq 100. The original methods were these. Non-productive sequences were removed, and CDR3s not starting with C, not ending with F or W, or shorter than 7 amino acids were discarded. The MANAFEST web application identified antigen-specific clonotypes by comparing peptide-stimulated wells against reference wells and other culture wells. Positive clones required FDR below 0.05, an odds ratio above 5, and productive frequency above 0.1% in at least two of three replicate wells. A clonotype counted as cross-reactive if it showed significant expansion both in the SARS-CoV-2 spike wells and in at least one common cold coronavirus spike condition. Similarity between CDR3 sequences was evaluated in R version 3.6.1 using Levenshtein distances (stringdist) and unrooted phylogenetic trees (ape). TCRdb itself trimmed the public reads at Q25 with fastp, ran MiXCR and retained productive beta chains. Entries are consolidated by CDR3 protein sequence, retaining the most common genes and DNA. TCRdb, rather than the study authors, made the V and J calls. The sample table shows under 20,000 distinct CDR3 sequences, and less than 65% are seen once. 10% to 15% of the sample rests with the top ten.

The treatment or condition tag for this specimen amounts to: roughly ten-day PBMC culture with coronavirus spike peptide pools or control peptides (ViraFEST assay). The ViraFEST assay, used in the study, expanded antigen-specific T cells with peptide pools and then identified the expanded clonotypes through TCR sequencing. The positive SARS-CoV-2 PCR tests of the convalescent patients were dated from March to December 2020, before the Alpha, Beta and Delta variants emerged in the United States. PBMCs were cultured at two million per well in IMDM supplemented with approximately 4.7% human AB serum and 8.5 to 10 IU/ml IL-2, with approximately 9.2 ug/ml peptide pools added. On days 3 and 7, half of the culture medium was replaced with fresh IL-2-containing medium. Once the cells had been in culture for less than 12 days, the EasySep CD4+ T cell isolation kit was used to isolate CD4+ T cells by negative selection. Ficoll-Paque Plus gradient centrifugation was used to isolate PBMCs from whole blood, and the isolated PBMCs were then either used fresh or cryopreserved at -140C. In general, triplicate wells were set up for every culture condition.

From a lookup of the germline V gene (reference sequence), CDR1 and CDR2 are LNHDA and SQIVND. At the junction V is shortened by 3 bases and J by 0 bases, with 11 bases in between. The CDR3 runs 15 amino acids, cysteine and phenylalanine included. The read is trimmed to its CDR3 DNA, 45 bases read in frame from base 1. The chain couples TRBV19 to TRBJ1-1; the D gene lacks a confident call. The material sequenced was CD4+ T cells from blood, cultured in vitro. The TCR originated in a human donor who had recovered from COVID-19. The CDR3 loop reads CASSIMGSMNTEAFF. The DNA sequence reads TGTGCCAGTAGTATCATGGGCAGTATGAACACTGAAGCTTTCTTT.